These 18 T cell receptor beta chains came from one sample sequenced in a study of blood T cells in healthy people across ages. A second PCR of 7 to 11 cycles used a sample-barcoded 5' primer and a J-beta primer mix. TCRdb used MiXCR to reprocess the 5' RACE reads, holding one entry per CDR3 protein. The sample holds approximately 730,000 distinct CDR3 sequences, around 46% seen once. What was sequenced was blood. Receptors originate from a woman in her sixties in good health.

The CDR3 DNA reads TGCAGTGCTAGAGAAACGGCAGCCCGCTCCTACAATGAGCAGTTCTTC. This encodes CSARETAARSYNEQFF. The chain carries TRBV20-1 and TRBJ2-1; unclear D gene. Germline loops: CDR1 DFQATT, CDR2 SNEGSKA (reference sequence). V lost 0 bases, J lost 0 bases, and 12 bases lay in between. The CDR3 contains 16 residues.

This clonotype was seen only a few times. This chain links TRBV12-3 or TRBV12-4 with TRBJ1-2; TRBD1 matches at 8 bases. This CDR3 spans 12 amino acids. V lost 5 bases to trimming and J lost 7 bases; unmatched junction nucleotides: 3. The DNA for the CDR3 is TGTGCCAGCAGTACAGGGGGTTTTGGCTACACCTTC. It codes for CASSTGGFGYTF.

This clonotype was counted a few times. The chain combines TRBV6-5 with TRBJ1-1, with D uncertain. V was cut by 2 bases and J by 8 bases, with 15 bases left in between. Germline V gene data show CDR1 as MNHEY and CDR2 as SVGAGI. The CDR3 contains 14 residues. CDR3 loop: CASSYGSDIREAFF. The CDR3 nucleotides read TGTGCCAGCAGTTACGGTAGCGACATCCGCGAAGCTTTCTTT.

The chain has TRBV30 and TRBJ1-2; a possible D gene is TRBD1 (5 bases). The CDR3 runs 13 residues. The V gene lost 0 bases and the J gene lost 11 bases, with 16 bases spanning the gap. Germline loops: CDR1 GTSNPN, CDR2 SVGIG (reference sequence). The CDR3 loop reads CAWSVLSGGLYTF. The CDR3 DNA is TGTGCCTGGAGTGTACTTTCCGGGGGTCTATACACCTTC.

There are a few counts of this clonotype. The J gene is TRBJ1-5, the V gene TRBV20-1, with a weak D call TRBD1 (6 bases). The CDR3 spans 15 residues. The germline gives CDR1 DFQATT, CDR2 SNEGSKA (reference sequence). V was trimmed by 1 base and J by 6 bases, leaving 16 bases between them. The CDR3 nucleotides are TGCAGTGCTAGAGGGTACACAGGGAGGAGTCAGCCCCAGCATTTT. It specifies CSARGYTGRSQPQHF.

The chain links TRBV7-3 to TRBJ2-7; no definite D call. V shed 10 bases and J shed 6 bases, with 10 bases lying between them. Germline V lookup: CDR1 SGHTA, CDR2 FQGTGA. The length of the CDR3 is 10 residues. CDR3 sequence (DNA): TGTGCCACGATAGGCGGCGAGCAGTACTTC. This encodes CATIGGEQYF. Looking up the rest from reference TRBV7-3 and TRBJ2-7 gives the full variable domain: GAGVSQTPSNKVTEKGKYVELRCDPISGHTALYWYRQSLGQGPEFLIYFQGTGAADDSGLPNDRFFAVRPEGSVSTLKIQRTERGDSAVYLCATIGGEQYFGPGTRLTVT.

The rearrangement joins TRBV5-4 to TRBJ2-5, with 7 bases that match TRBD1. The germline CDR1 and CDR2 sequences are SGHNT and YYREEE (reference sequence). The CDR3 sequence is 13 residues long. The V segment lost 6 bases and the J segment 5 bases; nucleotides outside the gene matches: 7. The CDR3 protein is CASTGQSGETQYF. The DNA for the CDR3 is TGTGCCAGCACGGGACAGTCGGGGGAGACCCAGTACTTC.

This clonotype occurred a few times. CDR3 nucleotide sequence: TGTGCCAGCGCTCGGAGGGCCGGGGCCAACGTCCTGACTTTC. This sequence encodes CASARRAGANVLTF. The chain is built from TRBV7-9 and TRBJ2-6, with a weak D call TRBD2 (6 bases). The CDR3 length is 14 residues. V was pared by 8 bases and J by 4 bases, with 12 bases between. Germline values: CDR1 SEHNR, CDR2 FQNEAQ (reference sequence).

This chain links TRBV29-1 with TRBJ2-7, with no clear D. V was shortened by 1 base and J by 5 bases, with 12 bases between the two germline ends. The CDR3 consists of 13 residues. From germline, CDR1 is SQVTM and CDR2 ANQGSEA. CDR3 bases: TGCAGCGTTGAAGGTAGGGCAAGAAACGAGCAGTACTTC. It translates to CSVEGRARNEQYF.

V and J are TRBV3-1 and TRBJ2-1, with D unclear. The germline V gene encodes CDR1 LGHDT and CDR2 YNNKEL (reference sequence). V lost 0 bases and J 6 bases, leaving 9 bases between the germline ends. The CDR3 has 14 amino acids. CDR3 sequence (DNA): TGTGCCAGCAGCCAAGATCTGGTCCTCAATGAGCAGTTCTTC. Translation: CASSQDLVLNEQFF.

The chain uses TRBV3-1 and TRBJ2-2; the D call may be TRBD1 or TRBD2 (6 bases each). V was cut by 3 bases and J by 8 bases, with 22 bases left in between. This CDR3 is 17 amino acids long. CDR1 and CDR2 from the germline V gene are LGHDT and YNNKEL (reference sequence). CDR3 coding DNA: TGTGCCAGCAGCCATACGGCGGGACACCTACTAGGAGGGGAGCTGTTTTTT. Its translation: CASSHTAGHLLGGELFF.

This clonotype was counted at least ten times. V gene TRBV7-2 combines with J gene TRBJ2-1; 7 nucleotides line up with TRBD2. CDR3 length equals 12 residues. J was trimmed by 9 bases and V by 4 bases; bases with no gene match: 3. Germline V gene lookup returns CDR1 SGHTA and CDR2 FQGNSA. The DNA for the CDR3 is TGTGCCAGCAGCTCAGCGGGAACTGAGCAGTTCTTC. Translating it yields CASSSAGTEQFF.

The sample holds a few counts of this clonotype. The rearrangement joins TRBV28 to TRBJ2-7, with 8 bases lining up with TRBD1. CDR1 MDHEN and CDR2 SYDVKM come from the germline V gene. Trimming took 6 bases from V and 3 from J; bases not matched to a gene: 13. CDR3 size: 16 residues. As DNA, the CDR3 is TGTGCCAGCAGCCCGCAGGCCGGACAGGGTCGCTACGAGCAGTACTTC. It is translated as CASSPQAGQGRYEQYF.

The CDR3 DNA follows: TGTGCCAGCAGTTCTGGCGGGGATGGGACAGATACGCAGTATTTT. Encoded protein: CASSSGGDGTDTQYF. The chain couples TRBV6-1 to TRBJ2-3; D may be TRBD2 (6 bases). Deletions cut 5 bases from V and 3 bases from J, with 15 bases between. In germline, CDR1 is MNHNS, CDR2 SASEGT. This CDR3 is 15 amino acids long.

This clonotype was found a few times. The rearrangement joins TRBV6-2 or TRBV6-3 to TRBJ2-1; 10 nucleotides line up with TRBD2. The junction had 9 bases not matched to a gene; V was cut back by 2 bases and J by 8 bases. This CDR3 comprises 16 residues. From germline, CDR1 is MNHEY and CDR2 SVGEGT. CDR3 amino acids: CASSYNPSGSRDEQFF. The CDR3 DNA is TGTGCCAGCAGTTACAACCCTAGCGGGAGTAGAGATGAGCAGTTCTTC.

This CDR3 reads CASTGAQGALGANVLTF. The DNA for the CDR3 is TGTGCCAGCACAGGGGCACAGGGGGCGCTAGGGGCCAACGTCCTGACTTTC. This chain links TRBV28 with TRBJ2-6, with 9 bases lining up with TRBD1. Unmatched junction bases numbered 11, after V lost 7 bases and J lost 4 bases. CDR3 length: 17 residues. Germline V gene lookup returns CDR1 MDHEN and CDR2 SYDVKM.

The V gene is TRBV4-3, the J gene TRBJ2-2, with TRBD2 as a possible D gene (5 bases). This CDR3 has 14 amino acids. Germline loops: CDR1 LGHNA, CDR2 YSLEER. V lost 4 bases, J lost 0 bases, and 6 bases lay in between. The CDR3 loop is CASSPSPNTGELFF. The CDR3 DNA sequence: TGCGCCAGCAGCCCTAGCCCGAACACCGGGGAGCTGTTTTTT.

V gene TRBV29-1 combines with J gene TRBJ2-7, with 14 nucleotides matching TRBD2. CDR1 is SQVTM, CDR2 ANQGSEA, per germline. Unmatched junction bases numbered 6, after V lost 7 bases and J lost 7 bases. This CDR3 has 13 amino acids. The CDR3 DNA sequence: TGCAGCGGCGGGACTAGCGGGAGTAATGAGCAGTACTTC. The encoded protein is CSGGTSGSNEQYF.